This passage covers 28 T cell receptor beta chains from one sample sequenced in a study of T cell responses to AZD1222 COVID-19 vaccine. The assay was immunoSEQ multiplex PCR, and TCRdb's table has in-frame clones only and misses some. This repertoire shows roughly 150,000 clones, 92% found once; its top ten account for approximately 9%. This specimen was peripheral blood, taken 28 days after the second AZD1222 dose. The receptors derive from an adult who received the AZD1222 COVID-19 vaccine.

This clone came up once. The V gene is TRBV7-9, the J gene TRBJ2-1, with D maybe TRBD1 (5 bases). CDR1 and CDR2 (germline): SEHNR, FQNEAQ (reference sequence). The V and J ends lost 5 bases and 7 bases respectively, with 18 bases between them. This CDR3 is built from 15 residues. The CDR3 nucleotides read TGTGCCAGCAGCCCTCAAGGGGTGCTCGTAAATGAGCAGTTCTTC. This encodes CASSPQGVLVNEQFF.

The chain employs TRBV30 and TRBJ1-2, with a weak D call TRBD1 (6 bases). V was pared by 4 bases and J by 6 bases, with 15 bases between. The CDR3 length is 13 residues. Germline lookup yields CDR1 GTSNPN and CDR2 SVGIG (reference sequence). The CDR3 here is CAWNIGGGNGYTF. For the CDR3, the DNA is TGTGCCTGGAATATAGGGGGTGGGAATGGCTACACCTTC.

This chain connects TRBV18 to TRBJ1-1; 9 bases align to TRBD1. Per germline, CDR1 KGHSH and CDR2 LQKENI. This CDR3 region has 15 residues. The V segment lost 4 bases and the J segment 1 base; nucleotides outside the gene matches: 4. DNA for the CDR3: TGTGCCAGCTCACTAGGGACAGGGACGAACACTGAAGCTTTCTTT. Protein product: CASSLGTGTNTEAFF. The full variable domain, in which reference TRBV18 and TRBJ1-1 provide the parts outside the CDR3, is NAGVMQNPRHLVRRRGQEARLRCSPMKGHSHVYWYRQLPEEGLKFMVYLQKENIIDESGMPKERFSAEFPKEGPSILRIQQVVRGDSAAYFCASSLGTGTNTEAFFGQGTRLTVV.

This clone appeared a single time. The chain is built from TRBV28 and TRBJ2-2; D might be TRBD1 (7 bases). The CDR3 covers 14 residues. CDR1 and CDR2 (germline): MDHEN, SYDVKM. V was pared by 8 bases and J by 5 bases, with 15 bases between. CDR3 nucleotide sequence: TGTGCCAGCCTGGAGGGGGCTGGGACCGGGGAGCTGTTTTTT. Translating it yields CASLEGAGTGELFF.

The rearrangement links TRBV28 to TRBJ2-3, with 9 bases lining up with TRBD1. Germline CDR1 and CDR2: MDHEN and SYDVKM. Trimming cost V 1 base and J 3 bases; bases outside gene matches: 2. There are 15 residues in the CDR3. CDR3 in amino acids: CASSLYGQGTDTQYF. CDR3 sequence (DNA): TGTGCCAGCAGTTTATATGGACAGGGGACAGATACGCAGTATTTT.

This chain uses TRBV2 with TRBJ2-5; tentatively, D is TRBD1 (6 bases). Germline CDR1 and CDR2: SNHLY and FYNNEI. There are 13 residues in the CDR3. Between the trimmed V and J ends, which lost 3 bases and 1 base, there was a span of 6 bases. The CDR3, as DNA: TGTGCCAGCAGTGAGGACAGCCAAGAGACCCAGTACTTC. Residues: CASSEDSQETQYF.

The V call is TRBV4-1, the J call TRBJ1-1; D gene ambiguous. The CDR3 has 13 amino acids. The germline gives CDR1 MGHRA, CDR2 YSYEKL. V lost 4 bases, J lost 6 bases, and 12 bases lay in between. The CDR3 coding sequence is TGCGCCAGCAGCCTAAGTCTGGGGTCTGAAGCTTTCTTT. As protein: CASSLSLGSEAFF.

The chain uses TRBV7-2 and TRBJ1-6, with D uncertain. Germline CDR1 is SGHTA and CDR2 is FQGNSA. V was shortened by 2 bases and J by 4 bases, with 9 bases between the two germline ends. The CDR3 spans 15 residues. The chain's CDR3 is CASSLSDGYNSPLHF. For the CDR3, the DNA is TGTGCCAGCAGCTTATCGGACGGTTATAATTCACCCCTCCACTTT.

The gene calls are TRBV5-8 and TRBJ2-1, with 7 bases fitting TRBD1. V lost 5 bases to trimming and J lost 2 bases; unmatched junction nucleotides: 13. Germline V gene lookup returns CDR1 SGHTS and CDR2 YDEGEE. The CDR3 sequence is 17 residues long. CDR3 residues: CASRKRTGQDPYNEQFF. DNA for the CDR3: TGTGCCAGCAGAAAAAGGACAGGCCAAGACCCCTACAATGAGCAGTTCTTC.

V is TRBV7-9 and J is TRBJ2-3; D perhaps matches TRBD1 (7 bases). Per the germline V gene, CDR1 is SEHNR and CDR2 is FQNEAQ (reference sequence). Trimming cost V 6 bases and J 3 bases, with 19 bases left between them. The CDR3 totals 16 residues. The CDR3 here is CASRTLETGRTDTQYF. The CDR3 DNA reads TGTGCCAGCAGAACATTAGAGACAGGGAGGACAGATACGCAGTATTTT.

The chain employs TRBV27 and TRBJ2-2; D gene ambiguous. V lost 6 bases to trimming and J lost 3 bases, with 11 bases between them. CDR3 size: 14 residues. Germline CDR1 is MNHEY and CDR2 is SMNVEV (reference sequence). CDR3 loop: CASRLDGYTGELFF. CDR3 in DNA: TGTGCCAGCAGACTGGACGGATACACCGGGGAGCTGTTTTTT.

The chain links TRBV27 to TRBJ1-1; D unresolved. From germline, CDR1 is MNHEY and CDR2 SMNVEV (reference sequence). The CDR3 spans 13 residues. Trimming removed 5 bases at V and 2 bases at J, with 9 bases between. CDR3 nucleotides: TGTGCCAGCAGTACGTCACAAAACACTGAAGCTTTCTTT. This codes for CASSTSQNTEAFF.

The CDR3 DNA reads as TGCGCCAGCAGCCAAGACCACCGCTCTGGAAACACCATATATTTT. Amino acids: CASSQDHRSGNTIYF. The rearrangement links TRBV4-1 to TRBJ1-3; the D is unclear. Trimming took off 0 bases at V and 0 bases at J, with 6 bases between the two ends. The CDR3 length is 15 residues. Germline CDR1 and CDR2: MGHRA and YSYEKL.

The CDR3 protein is CASSSLSGNTIYF. Here the CDR3 DNA reads TGTGCCAGCAGTTCGTTGTCTGGAAACACCATATATTTT. J is TRBJ1-3 and V is TRBV27, with no clear D. Trimming shortened V by 4 bases and J by 1 base, and 5 bases separated the two germline ends. The germline V gene encodes CDR1 MNHEY and CDR2 SMNVEV (reference sequence). CDR3 size: 13 residues.

This sequence joins TRBV6-5 and TRBJ1-2, with D maybe TRBD1 (6 bases). Germline V gene sequence: CDR1 MNHEY, CDR2 SVGAGI. The CDR3 has 14 amino acids. Between the trimmed V and J ends, which lost 6 bases and 5 bases, there was a span of 16 bases. CDR3 sequence (DNA): TGTGCCAGCAGGCCACAGGGAGTTCGTTATGGCTACACCTTC. This translates into CASRPQGVRYGYTF.

This clone appeared once. The chain links TRBV10-3 to TRBJ2-1; D tentatively fits TRBD1 or TRBD2 (6 bases each). V lost 8 bases and J 3 bases, leaving 14 bases between the germline ends. The CDR3 runs to 14 residues. Germline V gene sequence: CDR1 ENHRY, CDR2 SYGVKD. DNA for the CDR3: TGTGCCATCGGATTGGAGGGGGGCTACAATGAGCAGTTCTTC. Translated, it gives CAIGLEGGYNEQFF.

This rearrangement joins TRBV7-3 to TRBJ2-1; 8 bases agree with TRBD2. CDR3 size: 15 residues. V lost 5 bases and J lost 4; bases outside the gene matches: 7. The germline V gene has CDR1 SGHTA and CDR2 FQGTGA. CDR3 coding DNA: TGTGCCAGCAGCCCGGGACTAGGCCTTTACAATGAGCAGTTCTTC. Its protein is CASSPGLGLYNEQFF.

This clone was observed once. V usage is TRBV27 and J usage is TRBJ1-6; tentative D call: TRBD1 (6 bases). Germline V gives CDR1 MNHEY, CDR2 SMNVEV (reference sequence). V lost 6 bases to trimming and J lost 0 bases, with 12 bases between them. The CDR3 has 16 amino acids. For the CDR3, the DNA is TGTGCCAGCAGATGGGGGGCCCGCTCCTATAATTCACCCCTCCACTTT. Its protein product is CASRWGARSYNSPLHF.

Here the CDR3 reads CASSQVGQKYEQYF. The DNA for the CDR3 is TGCGCCAGCAGCCAAGTCGGGCAGAAATACGAGCAGTACTTC. V gene TRBV4-1 combines with J gene TRBJ2-7; D is unclear. The CDR3 has 14 residues. Germline CDR1 is MGHRA and CDR2 is YSYEKL. Between the trimmed V and J ends, which lost 1 base and 4 bases, there was a span of 11 bases.

This chain links TRBV3-1 (or the pseudogene TRBV3-2) with TRBJ1-2; no firm D call. Germline assignment: CDR1 LGHDT and CDR2 YNNKEL (reference sequence). CDR3 length: 14 residues. V was trimmed by 2 bases and J by 4 bases, leaving 11 bases between them. The DNA of the CDR3 is TGTGCCAGCAGCCAAAGCGGACGGACCTATGGCTACACCTTC. This encodes CASSQSGRTYGYTF.

This clone occurred many times. The V call is TRBV2, the J call TRBJ2-7; 9 nucleotides agree with TRBD1. V dropped 11 bases and J dropped 5; count of bases not matched to a gene: 10. Germline CDR1 reads SNHLY; CDR2 reads FYNNEI. The CDR3 contains 13 residues. CDR3 nucleotide sequence: TGTGCCTCAGCCGGGACAGGGTTTGACGAGCAGTACTTC. Amino acid sequence: CASAGTGFDEQYF.

The CDR3 sequence: CASSRGRRGSDTQYF. CDR3 DNA sequence: TGTGCCAGCAGCCGGGGGCGGAGGGGCTCAGATACGCAGTATTTT. The V and J genes are TRBV9 and TRBJ2-3; the D call may be TRBD1 or TRBD2 (6 bases each). The germline gives CDR1 SGDLS, CDR2 YYNGEE. Trimming cost V 4 bases and J 4 bases, with 16 bases left between them. The CDR3 extends over 15 amino acids.

The chain links TRBV4-2 to TRBJ2-1, with 7 bases that match TRBD2. The V segment lost 4 bases and the J segment 1 base; nucleotides outside the gene matches: 13. CDR1 is LGHNA and CDR2 is YNFKEQ in the germline V gene. The CDR3 extends over 18 amino acids. This CDR3 reads CASSPPRSDGGSYNEQFF. CDR3 nucleotide sequence: TGTGCCAGCAGCCCACCCCGCTCCGACGGGGGGTCCTACAATGAGCAGTTCTTC.

The gene calls are TRBV25-1 and TRBJ2-3, with 12 bases fitting TRBD2. CDR1 MGHDK and CDR2 SYGVNS come from the germline V gene. Trimming took 4 bases from V and 2 from J; bases not matched to a gene: 4. The CDR3 is made up of 16 amino acids. The CDR3 here is CASSGSSGRATDTQYF. The CDR3 DNA reads TGTGCCAGCAGTGGGTCTAGCGGGAGGGCCACAGATACGCAGTATTTT.

The chain employs TRBV28 and TRBJ2-1, with a weak D call TRBD2 (6 bases). Trimming removed 2 bases at V and 6 bases at J, with 14 bases between. Germline V CDR1 and CDR2: MDHEN, SYDVKM. CDR3 length: 15 amino acids. Here the CDR3 reads CASSLRERVINEQFF. CDR3 DNA: TGTGCCAGCAGTTTACGCGAGCGGGTGATCAATGAGCAGTTCTTC.

The sample holds one count of this clone. The chain combines TRBV15 with TRBJ2-2, with D possibly matching TRBD2 (6 bases). This CDR3 region has 15 residues. Per the germline V gene, CDR1 is LNHNV and CDR2 is YYDKDF (reference sequence). Between the trimmed V and J ends, which lost 4 bases and 1 base, there was a span of 10 bases. DNA for the CDR3: TGTGCCACCAGCAAAACGGGGGTGAACACCGGGGAGCTGTTTTTT. This sequence encodes CATSKTGVNTGELFF. Full variable domain (outside the CDR3, taken from reference TRBV15 and TRBJ2-2): DAMVIQNPRYQVTQFGKPVTLSCSQTLNHNVMYWYQQKSSQAPKLLFHYYDKDFNNEADTPDNFQSRRPNTSFCFLDIRSPGLGDTAMYLCATSKTGVNTGELFFGEGSRLTVL.

CDR3 protein: CASSYLQGSYNSPLHF. DNA for the CDR3: TGTGCCAGCAGTTACCTGCAGGGGTCCTATAATTCACCCCTCCACTTT. V usage is TRBV6-5 and J usage is TRBJ1-6; TRBD1 is a possible D gene (6 bases). Germline CDR1 reads MNHEY; CDR2 reads SVGAGI. Trimming removed 2 bases from V and 1 base from J, with 9 bases in between. This CDR3 has 16 amino acids.

This chain joins TRBV28 and TRBJ2-3; D gene uncertain. Deletions cut 4 bases from V and 8 bases from J, with 16 bases between. The CDR3 sequence is 14 residues long. Germline CDR1 and CDR2: MDHEN and SYDVKM. CDR3 protein: CASSSPPWTATQYF. The CDR3 nucleotides read TGTGCCAGCAGTTCCCCCCCGTGGACCGCTACGCAGTATTTT.